This T cell receptor (beta chain) was captured by sequencing in a study of beta chain features in type 1 diabetes. General study results and limits: There was a moderate but significant shortening of TCRB CDR3s in all four CD4+ subsets of Type 1 diabetes patients.

V was clipped by 0 bases and J by 4 bases; unmatched bases: 10. The germline gives CDR1 LGHNA, CDR2 YNFKEQ. This CDR3 has 17 residues. Sequenced material consisted of expressed TCRB transcripts (all of the isolated RNA was reverse transcribed). Sequencing was performed with immunoSEQ multiplex PCR; in TCRdb, only in-frame clones are kept and a portion is missing. The data hold roughly 290,000 clones, with about 15% observed a single time. This clone turned up a few times. Its antigen remains unidentified. The sequence was collected from a man aged 18-30 years with type 1 diabetes. V is TRBV4-2 and J is TRBJ2-3, with 7 bases aligning to TRBD2. Source material: naive CD4+ T cells from blood. CDR3 residues: CASSQDWGGTGADTQYF. The CDR3 region has the DNA TGTGCCAGCAGCCAAGATTGGGGGGGAACGGGGGCAGATACGCAGTATTTT.